The 12 T cell receptor beta chains given below trace back to one sample, sequenced in a study of memory CD4+ T cells and cytomegalovirus serostatus. Single viable CD3+CD4+CD8-CD45RO+ cells were sorted as the memory CD4+ T cells. Sequencing used immunoSEQ multiplex PCR; TCRdb keeps in-frame clones, though not all of them. The sample has tens of thousands of clones; 79% are singletons. Sequencing used memory CD4+ T cells from blood. The receptors originated from an adult in good health and CMV-seronegative.

The chain recombines TRBV29-1 with TRBJ2-1; D might be TRBD2 (7 bases). The CDR3 totals 14 residues. V was trimmed by 5 bases and J by 8 bases, leaving 19 bases between them. Germline CDR1 is SQVTM and CDR2 is ANQGSEA. CDR3 bases: TGCAGCGTTCGGAGGGGGGGGCGCGTCGATGAGCAGTTCTTC. Translation gives CSVRRGGRVDEQFF.

This clone has a single count. V gene TRBV5-1 combines with J gene TRBJ1-4; D is unclear. V was shortened by 4 bases and J by 12 bases, with 16 bases between the two germline ends. Per germline, CDR1 SGHRS and CDR2 YFSETQ. The CDR3 covers 13 residues. In nucleotides, the CDR3 is TGCGCCAGCAGCAGAATGGACCGAGCGGAACTGTTTTTT. It yields the protein CASSRMDRAELFF.

This chain links TRBV7-6 with TRBJ1-3, with a tentative D call TRBD1 (5 bases). Germline CDR1 is SGHVS and CDR2 is FNYEAQ. CDR3 length equals 16 residues. V was cut by 7 bases and J by 5 bases, with 21 bases left in between. This CDR3 is CASTPIPRGARNTIYF. CDR3 nucleotide sequence: TGTGCCAGCACCCCAATCCCGAGAGGGGCTAGAAACACCATATATTTT. The variable domain in full, with the rest retrieved from reference TRBV7-6 and TRBJ1-3, is GAGVSQSPRYKVTKRGQDVALRCDPISGHVSLYWYRQALGQGPEFLTYFNYEAQQDKSGLPNDRFSAERPEGSISTLTIQRTEQRDSAMYRCASTPIPRGARNTIYFGEGSWLTVV.

The rearrangement uses TRBV4-3 and TRBJ2-1; 10 nucleotides match TRBD2. The CDR3 covers 14 residues. The J segment lost 15 bases and the V segment lost 3 bases, leaving 11 bases of the junction unmatched. CDR1 is LGHNA, CDR2 YSLEER, per germline. Written as DNA, the CDR3 is TGCGCCAGCAGCCAGGATTCGAGCGGGAGGGCTCGGTTCTTC. Amino acid sequence: CASSQDSSGRARFF.

The genes are TRBV5-6 and TRBJ2-2, with unresolved D. The CDR3 is 14 residues long. The V end lost 3 bases, the J end lost 4 bases, and 10 bases lay between the germline ends. In germline, CDR1 is SGHDT, CDR2 YYEEEE. In DNA, the CDR3 is TGTGCCAGCAGCTCTCACCCCGGCACCGGGGAGCTGTTTTTT. Translating it yields CASSSHPGTGELFF.

The chain employs TRBV11-2 and TRBJ2-7; a weak D match, TRBD1 (5 bases). V shed 5 bases and J shed 6 bases, with 14 bases lying between them. This CDR3 is 13 amino acids long. The germline V gene encodes CDR1 SGHAT and CDR2 FQNNGV. The CDR3 here is CASSPRARGEQYF. The CDR3 DNA follows: TGTGCCAGCAGCCCTCGGGCTAGGGGCGAGCAGTACTTC.

The rearrangement joins TRBV29-1 to TRBJ2-3, with unresolved D. Germline loops: CDR1 SQVTM, CDR2 ANQGSEA. The CDR3 extends over 12 amino acids. Trimming pared 3 bases from V and 1 base from J, leaving 5 bases between. In DNA form, the CDR3 reads TGCAGCGTTGACTACGGCACAGATACGCAGTATTTT. This gives the protein CSVDYGTDTQYF.

The table lists this clone with a count of one. This chain links TRBV5-6 with TRBJ2-5; D not certain. Germline lookup yields CDR1 SGHDT and CDR2 YYEEEE. Deletions cut 0 bases from V and 4 bases from J, with 7 bases between. The CDR3 has 13 residues. CDR3 loop: CASSLVGRETQYF. For the CDR3, the DNA is TGTGCCAGCAGCTTGGTAGGTAGAGAGACCCAGTACTTC. Filled out from reference TRBV5-6 and TRBJ2-5, the complete variable domain reads DAGVTQSPTHLIKTRGQQVTLRCSPKSGHDTVSWYQQALGQGPQFIFQYYEEEERQRGNFPDRFSGHQFPNYSSELNVNALLLGDSALYLCASSLVGRETQYFGPGTRLLVL.

This clone has more than one count but fewer than ten. As DNA, the CDR3 is TGTGCCTGGAGTGAAAGTGGGGGGCGAGTCACTGAAGCTTTCTTT. It translates to CAWSESGGRVTEAFF. The gene calls are TRBV30 and TRBJ1-1; D possibly corresponds to TRBD1 (6 bases). The CDR3 is 15 amino acids. Germline CDR1 and CDR2: GTSNPN and SVGIG (reference sequence). V shed 1 base and J shed 4 bases, with 16 bases lying between them.

The chain is built from TRBV29-1 and TRBJ1-1, with D tentatively TRBD1 (6 bases). V was trimmed by 4 bases and J by 0 bases, leaving 12 bases between them. The V gene's germline CDR1 is SQVTM and CDR2 ANQGSEA. The CDR3 has 14 amino acids. This CDR3 is CSVAGQYMNTEAFF. For the CDR3, the DNA is TGCAGCGTTGCCGGACAGTACATGAACACTGAAGCTTTCTTT.

This chain uses TRBV18 with TRBJ2-7; no reliable D call. Germline CDR1 KGHSH, CDR2 LQKENI. This CDR3 has 13 residues. V shed 6 bases and J shed 6 bases, with 15 bases lying between them. The CDR3 here is CASSLDGRREQYF. In DNA form, the CDR3 reads TGTGCCAGCTCCCTTGACGGGCGGCGCGAGCAGTACTTC.

V and J are TRBV9 and TRBJ1-1; no reliable D call. CDR1 is SGDLS and CDR2 is YYNGEE in the germline V gene. V shed 3 bases and J shed 0 bases, with 12 bases lying between them. The CDR3 covers 15 residues. CDR3 sequence (DNA): TGTGCCAGCAGCGCGGGCCTGACGGTGAACACTGAAGCTTTCTTT. This gives the protein CASSAGLTVNTEAFF.